A selection of T cell receptor beta chains follows, all from one sample in a study of post-analysis software for immune sequencing data. TCRdb re-called the PCR reads with MiXCR, one entry per CDR3 protein. The sample carries about 820,000 distinct CDR3 sequences, approximately 57% recorded once. What was sequenced was blood. These receptors all stem from a girl aged 5 to 17 with multiple sclerosis. CDR3s include the opening cysteine and the closing phenylalanine or tryptophan. The D gene is left open where the match is weak. Clone size, where shown, is once, few, many, or a class for clones that have expanded.

DNA | CDR3 | D | size | J | V
TGTGCCAGCAGTTATTCAGCAACTAATGAAAAACTGTTTTTT | CASSYSATNEKLFF | NA | NA | TRBJ1-4 | TRBV5-6
TGCAGTGCTAGACCAAGTAGCGATGGGGGGGAGACCCAGTACTTC | CSARPSSDGGETQYF | NA | NA | TRBJ2-5 | TRBV20-1
TGTGCCAGCAGCCCTACGAGCTGGGGGCGGGCGCGAAAAAACATTCAGTACTTC | CASSPTSWGRARKNIQYF | NA | NA | TRBJ2-4 | TRBV7-6
TGTGCCAGCAGCTTAAGTCCCCTAGCTGGGAACATTCAGTACTTC | CASSLSPLAGNIQYF | NA | NA | TRBJ2-4 | TRBV7-3
TGTGCCAGCAGTCCGGGGACAGGCTTCAGTTACAATGAGCAGTTCTTC | CASSPGTGFSYNEQFF | TRBD1 | NA | TRBJ2-1 | TRBV12-3/TRBV12-4
TGCAGCGTTGGGCGGGGAACAAATGAGCAGTTCTTC | CSVGRGTNEQFF | NA | few | TRBJ2-1 | TRBV29-1
TGTGCCAGCACCGGGACAGGGCTGAACTACGGCTACACCTTC | CASTGTGLNYGYTF | TRBD1 | NA | TRBJ1-2 | TRBV2
TGTGCCAGCAGCGTAGACAGTTATAGCAATCAGCCCCAGCATTTT | CASSVDSYSNQPQHF | NA | few | TRBJ1-5 | TRBV9
TGTGCCATCAGCCGTTTCGACTCCTCGGGTGAGCAGTACTTC | CAISRFDSSGEQYF | NA | NA | TRBJ2-7 | TRBV10-3
TGTGCCAGCAGCTTGCGAACCGTCATGAACACTGAAGCTTTCTTT | CASSLRTVMNTEAFF | NA | NA | TRBJ1-1 | TRBV5-6
TGCGCCAGCAGCTTAGGCGGGAGGCCTTACAATGAGCAGTACTTC | CASSLGGRPYNEQYF | TRBD2 | NA | TRBJ2-5 | TRBV5-1
TGTGCCAGCAGGAGAAGTATAGGACTAGCGGGAGCAGATACGCAGTATTTT | CASRRSIGLAGADTQYF | TRBD2 | NA | TRBJ2-3 | TRBV11-2
TGCAGCGTTGTGGGGACGGCCAGCTCCTACGAGCAGTACTTC | CSVVGTASSYEQYF | NA | NA | TRBJ2-7 | TRBV29-1
TGTGCCACCAGCAGAGATCCGGGGGGGGAGACCCAGTACTTC | CATSRDPGGETQYF | TRBD2 | NA | TRBJ2-5 | TRBV15
TGTGCCAGCAGTTCGGGACTAGCGGGATGGTTCTACGAGCAGTACTTC | CASSSGLAGWFYEQYF | TRBD2 | NA | TRBJ2-7 | TRBV6-2/TRBV6-3
TGTGCCAGCAGTGAAAGGGAGAATCAGCCCCAGCATTTT | CASSERENQPQHF | NA | NA | TRBJ1-5 | TRBV6-1
TGTGCCATCAGTTTAGGAAGCGGCGCCCCGGAAGAGACCCAGTACTTC | CAISLGSGAPEETQYF | NA | NA | TRBJ2-5 | TRBV10-3
TGTGCCAGCAGGCGGCTAGGTGAAGGGTACGAGCAGTACTTC | CASRRLGEGYEQYF | NA | few | TRBJ2-7 | TRBV6-5
TGTGCCAGCAGGACGGGGACAGGGGTCCACGAGCAGTACTTC | CASRTGTGVHEQYF | TRBD1 | NA | TRBJ2-7 | TRBV6-5
TGCGCCAGCAGCCAAGTAGGCCGGGGAGACCATGGCTACACCTTC | CASSQVGRGDHGYTF | NA | few | TRBJ1-2 | TRBV4-1
TGCAGTGCTAGCACTAGCTTTCCAGATACGCAGTATTTT | CSASTSFPDTQYF | NA | NA | TRBJ2-3 | TRBV20-1
TGTGCCAGCATGGTCTCTGGGGTCGACGAGCAGTACTTC | CASMVSGVDEQYF | NA | NA | TRBJ2-7 | TRBV6-2/TRBV6-3
TGTGCCAGCCACAGCAGGGGAAGGAGCAATCAGCCCCAGCATTTT | CASHSRGRSNQPQHF | NA | NA | TRBJ1-5 | TRBV2
TGTGCCAGCAGCTTAGGATACCCATCTGACCAGTACTTC | CASSLGYPSDQYF | NA | NA | TRBJ2-5 | TRBV7-8
TGTGCCAGCAGGAGATCCGGGACTAGCAACGAGCGGTACTTC | CASRRSGTSNERYF | TRBD2 | NA | TRBJ2-7 | TRBV12-3/TRBV12-4
TGTGCCAGCAGCCAAGCCCCGGGGGCCACCTACGAGCAGTACTTC | CASSQAPGATYEQYF | NA | NA | TRBJ2-7 | TRBV4-2
TGTGCCACCAGTGATCGGATTCCAGATACGCAGTATTTT | CATSDRIPDTQYF | NA | NA | TRBJ2-3 | TRBV24-1
TGTGCCAGCAGCCCCTACGAGCGGGGGTCGAGGGAGACCCAGTACTTC | CASSPYERGSRETQYF | TRBD2 | NA | TRBJ2-5 | TRBV14
TGTGCCAGCAGTTCCGGTCCCGGGCGTGGGGCCAACGTCCTGACTTTC | CASSSGPGRGANVLTF | NA | NA | TRBJ2-6 | TRBV27
TGCAGCGCCAGACAGGGGGCGCGGTACGAGCAGTACTTC | CSARQGARYEQYF | TRBD1 | few | TRBJ2-7 | TRBV29-1
TGTGCCACCAGCCCTCCGACAGGGTACGAGCAGTACTTC | CATSPPTGYEQYF | TRBD1 | few | TRBJ2-7 | TRBV15
TGCAGCGTCCTCACCCCGGGACTCCAAGAGACCCAGTACTTC | CSVLTPGLQETQYF | NA | NA | TRBJ2-5 | TRBV29-1
TGCAGTGCTAGAGATGATGTCCAGCGAAGTGGAGGCTACACCTTC | CSARDDVQRSGGYTF | NA | NA | TRBJ1-2 | TRBV20-1
TGCAGTGCTGGAGAATGGAGGACCTACGAGCAGTACTTC | CSAGEWRTYEQYF | NA | few | TRBJ2-7 | TRBV20-1
TGTGCCATCAGTGAGTGGGGACACGAGCAGTTCTTC | CAISEWGHEQFF | NA | NA | TRBJ2-1 | TRBV10-3
TGCAGTGCAGGGGGACGCCTACCAGAGACCCAGTACTTC | CSAGGRLPETQYF | NA | few | TRBJ2-5 | TRBV20-1
TGTGCCAGCGGGACAGACGATCAGCCCCAGCATTTT | CASGTDDQPQHF | TRBD1 | NA | TRBJ1-5 | TRBV27
TGCAGTGCCCCGACGGCCCACGAGCAGTACTTC | CSAPTAHEQYF | NA | many | TRBJ2-7 | TRBV20-1
TGTGCCAGCAGTTTAAAGGCCAATCAGCCCCAGCATTTT | CASSLKANQPQHF | NA | NA | TRBJ1-5 | TRBV12-3/TRBV12-4
TGCAGTGCTACAGGGGGCAGGGGGATCGCTGAAGCTTTCTTT | CSATGGRGIAEAFF | TRBD1 | NA | TRBJ1-1 | TRBV20-1
TGTGCCAGTAGTATAGGACAGGGGAACACTGAAGCTTTCTTT | CASSIGQGNTEAFF | TRBD1 | NA | TRBJ1-1 | TRBV19
TGTGCCAGCAGCACAAGCGAAACCTACAATGAGCAGTTCTTC | CASSTSETYNEQFF | NA | NA | TRBJ2-1 | TRBV7-9
TGTGCCAGCAAGTTCTCCTACAATGAGCAGTTCTTC | CASKFSYNEQFF | NA | many | TRBJ2-1 | TRBV12-3/TRBV12-4
TGTGCCAGCAGCTTATCGGAGAATGGCAATCAGCCCCAGCATTTT | CASSLSENGNQPQHF | NA | NA | TRBJ1-5 | TRBV7-9
TGTGCCGGCAGCTTGGGGAGCTCTGGAAACACCATATATTTT | CAGSLGSSGNTIYF | NA | NA | TRBJ1-3 | TRBV7-6
TGCAGCGTTGATTCGGCTAGCGGACATTCTAACATTCAGTACTTC | CSVDSASGHSNIQYF | TRBD2 | NA | TRBJ2-4 | TRBV29-1
TGTGCCAGCAGCTCGAGCACGGACAGGGGGCCGAGAGGCTACACCTTC | CASSSSTDRGPRGYTF | TRBD1 | once | TRBJ1-2 | TRBV7-7
TGTGCCAGCAGCCGAACACCGAGCTCCTACAATGAGCAGTTCTTC | CASSRTPSSYNEQFF | NA | once | TRBJ2-1 | TRBV3-1
TGCAGCGTCGCCCCCTTAAGCGGCTCCTACGAGCAGTACTTC | CSVAPLSGSYEQYF | NA | few | TRBJ2-7 | TRBV29-1
TGTGCCATCAGTGAGTCGAGGGGAGGGCCCACTGAAGCTTTCTTT | CAISESRGGPTEAFF | NA | NA | TRBJ1-1 | TRBV10-3
TGCGCCAGCATGAAGTCAACTAGCGGGACTAAGCAGTTCTTC | CASMKSTSGTKQFF | TRBD2 | NA | TRBJ2-1 | TRBV5-1